The present entry profiles one T cell receptor beta chain with its context. Its cognate antigen is unknown. TCRdb's copy holds only in-frame clones and misses some; the assay was immunoSEQ multiplex PCR. Among 95,000 to 150,000 clones listed, roughly 80% were seen once. Indicated time point: baseline pretreatment blood. Treatment reported: 15 Gy SBRT to primary tumor, nephrectomy 4 weeks later. Serial blood draws occurred at baseline and 2 and 4 weeks post-SBRT. This entry belongs to a study of radiation and T cells in renal cell carcinoma. Study-wide findings and caveats: In blood, top tumor clones expanded by 2 weeks, shrinking by 4.

The starting material was blood, obtained from a patient whose treatment included radiotherapy and nephrectomy. The clonotype comes from a woman between 55 and 75 years old with renal cell carcinoma.

The CDR3 DNA reads as TGTGCCAGCAGTCTCGGGACGGGACATCAGCCCCAGCATTTT. Translating it yields CASSLGTGHQPQHF. The chain employs TRBV27 and TRBJ1-5, with TRBD1 as a possible D gene (5 bases). The CDR3 totals 14 residues. Trimming took 5 bases from V and 5 from J, leaving 13 bases between them. Germline values: CDR1 MNHEY, CDR2 SMNVEV (reference sequence).